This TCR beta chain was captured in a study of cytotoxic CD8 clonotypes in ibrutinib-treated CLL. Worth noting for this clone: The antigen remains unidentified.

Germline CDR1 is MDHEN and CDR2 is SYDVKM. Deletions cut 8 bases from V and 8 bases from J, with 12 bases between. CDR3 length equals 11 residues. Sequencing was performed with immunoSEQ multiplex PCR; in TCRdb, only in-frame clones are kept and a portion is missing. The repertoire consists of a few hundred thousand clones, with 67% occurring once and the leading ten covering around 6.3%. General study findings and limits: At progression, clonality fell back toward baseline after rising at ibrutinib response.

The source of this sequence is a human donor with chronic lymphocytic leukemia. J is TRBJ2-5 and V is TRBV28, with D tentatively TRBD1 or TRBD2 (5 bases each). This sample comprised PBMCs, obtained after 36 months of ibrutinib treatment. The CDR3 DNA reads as TGTGCCAGCCTGGGGGACGACACCCAGTACTTC. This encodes CASLGDDTQYF.